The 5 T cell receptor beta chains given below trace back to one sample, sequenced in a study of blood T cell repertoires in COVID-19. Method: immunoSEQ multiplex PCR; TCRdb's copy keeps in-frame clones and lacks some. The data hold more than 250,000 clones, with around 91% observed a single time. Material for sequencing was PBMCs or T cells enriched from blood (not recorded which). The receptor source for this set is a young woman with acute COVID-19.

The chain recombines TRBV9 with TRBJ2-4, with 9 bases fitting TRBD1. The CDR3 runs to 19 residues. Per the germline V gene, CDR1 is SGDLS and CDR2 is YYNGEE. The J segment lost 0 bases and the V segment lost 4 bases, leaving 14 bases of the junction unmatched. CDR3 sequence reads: CASSPSRGTGSLAKNIQYF. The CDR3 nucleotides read TGTGCCAGCAGCCCGAGTCGAGGGACAGGGAGCTTAGCCAAAAACATTCAGTACTTC.

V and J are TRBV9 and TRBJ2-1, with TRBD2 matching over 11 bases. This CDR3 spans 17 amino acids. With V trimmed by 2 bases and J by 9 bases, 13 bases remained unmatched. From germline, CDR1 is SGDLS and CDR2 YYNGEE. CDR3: CASSVSSVAGGPGEQFF. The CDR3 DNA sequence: TGTGCCAGCAGCGTTTCTTCGGTAGCGGGAGGGCCGGGTGAGCAGTTCTTC.

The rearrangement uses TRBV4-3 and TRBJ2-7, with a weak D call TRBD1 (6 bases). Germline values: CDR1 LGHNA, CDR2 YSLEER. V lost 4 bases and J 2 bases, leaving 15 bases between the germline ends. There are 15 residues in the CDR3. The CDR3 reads CASSPLQGQTYEQYF. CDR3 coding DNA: TGCGCCAGCAGCCCTCTACAGGGCCAGACCTACGAGCAGTACTTC.

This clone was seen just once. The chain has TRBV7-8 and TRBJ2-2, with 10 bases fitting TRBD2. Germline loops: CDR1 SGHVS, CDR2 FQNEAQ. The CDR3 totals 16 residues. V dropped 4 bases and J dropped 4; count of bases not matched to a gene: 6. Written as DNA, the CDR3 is TGTGCCAGCAGCTCACTAGCGGGAATAAGCACCGGGGAGCTGTTTTTT. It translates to CASSSLAGISTGELFF. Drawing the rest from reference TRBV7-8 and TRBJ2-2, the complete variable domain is GAGVSQSPRYKVAKRGQDVALRCDPISGHVSLFWYQQALGQGPEFLTYFQNEAQLDKSGLPSDRFFAERPEGSVSTLKIQRTQQEDSAVYLCASSSLAGISTGELFFGEGSRLTVL.

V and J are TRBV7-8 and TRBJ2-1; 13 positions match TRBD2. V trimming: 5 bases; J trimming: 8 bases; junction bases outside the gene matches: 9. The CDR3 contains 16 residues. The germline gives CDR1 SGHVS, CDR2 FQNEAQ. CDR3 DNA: TGTGCCAGCAGCCCAAGACTAGCGGGAGGTGTCGATGAGCAGTTCTTC. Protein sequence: CASSPRLAGGVDEQFF.